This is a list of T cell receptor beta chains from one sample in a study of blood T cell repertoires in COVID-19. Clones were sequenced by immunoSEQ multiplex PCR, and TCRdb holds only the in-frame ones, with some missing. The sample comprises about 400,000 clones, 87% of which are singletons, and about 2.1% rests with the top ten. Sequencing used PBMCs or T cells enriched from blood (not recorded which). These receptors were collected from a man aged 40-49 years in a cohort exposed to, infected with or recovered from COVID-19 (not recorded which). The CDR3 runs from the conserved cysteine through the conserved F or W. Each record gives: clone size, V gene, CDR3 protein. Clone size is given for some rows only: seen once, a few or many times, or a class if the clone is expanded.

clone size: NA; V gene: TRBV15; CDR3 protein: CATSRDPTGNEKLFF
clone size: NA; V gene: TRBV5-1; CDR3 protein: CASSTGLRPGETQYF
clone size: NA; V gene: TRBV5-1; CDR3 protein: CASSLEGISNQPQHF
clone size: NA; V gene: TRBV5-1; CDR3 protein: CASSRTGTGGIRETQYF
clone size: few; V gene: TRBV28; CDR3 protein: CASSSGQGTYEQYF
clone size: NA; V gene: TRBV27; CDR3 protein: CASRMTGGGNSPLHF
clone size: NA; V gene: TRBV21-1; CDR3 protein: CASSPISGGQEQYF
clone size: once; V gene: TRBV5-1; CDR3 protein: CASSLWTTDGYTF
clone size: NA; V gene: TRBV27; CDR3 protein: CASSSGYGADSGNTIYF
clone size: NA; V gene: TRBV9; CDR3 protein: CASSVGRQGNSPLHF
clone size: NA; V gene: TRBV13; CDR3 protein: CASSLRSLTTNEKLFF
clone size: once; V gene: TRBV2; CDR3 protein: CASSRKQGGWTEAFF
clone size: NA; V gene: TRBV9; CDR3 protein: CASSANNEQFF
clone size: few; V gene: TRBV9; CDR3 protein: CASSVVDRDTGRAFF
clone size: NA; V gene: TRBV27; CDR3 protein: CASSAPQGLEQPQHF
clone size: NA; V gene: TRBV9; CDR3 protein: CASSLSGRARTDTQYF
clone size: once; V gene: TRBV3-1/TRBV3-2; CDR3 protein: CASSRGTSGRAKPAQYF
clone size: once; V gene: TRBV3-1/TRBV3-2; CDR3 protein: CASSLDHYLSYNEQFF
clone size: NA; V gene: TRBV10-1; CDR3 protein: CASSAGDSSYNEQFF
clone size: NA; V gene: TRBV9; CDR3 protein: CASQPGTPSYNEQFF
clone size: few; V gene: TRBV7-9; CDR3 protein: CASSLLVGTGTYEQYF
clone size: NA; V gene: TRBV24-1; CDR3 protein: CATSDTYSGNTIYF
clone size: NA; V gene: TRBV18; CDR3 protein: CASSLRQDSEKLFF
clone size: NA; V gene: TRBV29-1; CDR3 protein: CSVGGHRGYGYTF
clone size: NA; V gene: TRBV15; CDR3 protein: CATSRASGQETQYF
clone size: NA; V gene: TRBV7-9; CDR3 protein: CASSPGQGNQPQHF
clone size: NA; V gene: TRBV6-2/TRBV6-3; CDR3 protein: CASSYSASGYNEQFF
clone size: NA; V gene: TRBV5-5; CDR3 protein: CASSLNSPSSNQPQHF
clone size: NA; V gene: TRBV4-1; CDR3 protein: CASSQDQGTTEAFF
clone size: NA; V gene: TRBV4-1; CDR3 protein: CASSQASQGDTQYF
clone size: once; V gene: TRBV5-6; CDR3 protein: CASSQMGGQNNSPLHF
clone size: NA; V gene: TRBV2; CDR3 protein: CASSRGVGGSEQYF
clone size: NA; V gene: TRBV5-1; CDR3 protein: CASSLAGGLNTEAFF